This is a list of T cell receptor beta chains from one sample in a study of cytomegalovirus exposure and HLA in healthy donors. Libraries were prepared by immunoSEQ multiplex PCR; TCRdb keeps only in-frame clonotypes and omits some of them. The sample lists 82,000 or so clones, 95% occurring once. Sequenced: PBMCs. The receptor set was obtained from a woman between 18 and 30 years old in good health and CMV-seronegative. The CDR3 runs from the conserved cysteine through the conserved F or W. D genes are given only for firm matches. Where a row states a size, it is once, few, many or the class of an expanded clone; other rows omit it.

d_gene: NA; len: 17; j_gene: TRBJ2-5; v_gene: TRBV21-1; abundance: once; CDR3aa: CASSKRLAGAFQETQYF; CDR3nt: TGTGCCAGCAGCAAACGGCTAGCGGGGGCCTTCCAAGAGACCCAGTACTTC
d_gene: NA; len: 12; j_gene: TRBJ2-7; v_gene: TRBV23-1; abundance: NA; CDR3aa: CACGGPQHEQYF; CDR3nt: TGCGCCTGTGGCGGTCCCCAACACGAGCAGTACTTC
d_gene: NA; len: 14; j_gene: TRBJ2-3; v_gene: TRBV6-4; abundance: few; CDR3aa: CASSPRGISDTQYF; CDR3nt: TGTGCCAGCTCCCCACGGGGGATTTCAGATACGCAGTATTTT
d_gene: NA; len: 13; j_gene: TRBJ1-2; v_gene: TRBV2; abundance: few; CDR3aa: CASSERWGLGYTF; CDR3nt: TGTGCCAGCAGTGAAAGGTGGGGGCTTGGCTACACCTTC
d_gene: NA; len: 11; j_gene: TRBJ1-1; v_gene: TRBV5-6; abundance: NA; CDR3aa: CASSLAGEAFF; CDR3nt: TGTGCCAGCAGCTTGGCAGGGGAAGCTTTCTTT
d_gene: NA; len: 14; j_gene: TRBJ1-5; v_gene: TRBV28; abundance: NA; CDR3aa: CASSLAGADQPQHF; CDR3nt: TGTGCCAGCAGCCTAGCGGGGGCTGATCAGCCCCAGCATTTT
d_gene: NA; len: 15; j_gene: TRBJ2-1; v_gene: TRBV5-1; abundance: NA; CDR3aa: CASSLGIRIGNEQFF; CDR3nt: TGCGCCAGCAGCTTGGGAATACGAATCGGGAATGAGCAGTTCTTC
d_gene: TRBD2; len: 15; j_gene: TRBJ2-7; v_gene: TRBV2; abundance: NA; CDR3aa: CASSEAPAGGHEQYF; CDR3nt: TGTGCCAGCAGTGAAGCCCCAGCGGGGGGCCACGAGCAGTACTTC
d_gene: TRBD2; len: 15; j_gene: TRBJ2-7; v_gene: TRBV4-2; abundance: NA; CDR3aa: CASSQEGSGPYEQYF; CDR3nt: TGTGCCAGCAGCCAAGAAGGTAGCGGGCCCTACGAGCAGTACTTC
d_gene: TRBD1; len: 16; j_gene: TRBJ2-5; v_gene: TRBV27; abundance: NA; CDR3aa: CASSPDGTESQETQYF; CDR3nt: TGTGCCAGCAGCCCGGACGGGACAGAGAGTCAAGAGACCCAGTACTTC
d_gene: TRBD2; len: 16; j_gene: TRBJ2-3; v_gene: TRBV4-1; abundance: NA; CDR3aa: CASSRMNGGNLDTQYF; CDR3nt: TGCGCCAGCAGCCGAATGAACGGGGGGAACCTAGATACGCAGTATTTT
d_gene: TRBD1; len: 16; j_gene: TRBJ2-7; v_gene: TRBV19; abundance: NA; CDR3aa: CASSIGTGQGLGEQYF; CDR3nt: TGTGCCAGTAGTATAGGCACCGGACAGGGGCTCGGCGAGCAGTACTTC
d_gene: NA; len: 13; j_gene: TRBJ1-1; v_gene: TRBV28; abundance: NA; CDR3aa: CASSLHTETEAFF; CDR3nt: TGTGCCAGCAGTTTACACACGGAGACTGAAGCTTTCTTT
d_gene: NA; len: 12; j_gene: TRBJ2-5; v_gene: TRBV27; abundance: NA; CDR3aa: CASPQSRKTQYF; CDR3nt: TGTGCCAGCCCGCAAAGCAGGAAGACCCAGTACTTC
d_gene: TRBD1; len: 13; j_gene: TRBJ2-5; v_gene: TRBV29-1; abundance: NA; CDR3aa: CSVEGQGKETQYF; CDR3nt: TGCAGCGTTGAGGGACAGGGGAAGGAGACCCAGTACTTC
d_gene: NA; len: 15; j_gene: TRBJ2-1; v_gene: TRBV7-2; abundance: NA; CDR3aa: CASSLEYGQFNEQFF; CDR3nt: TGTGCCAGCAGCTTAGAATATGGGCAGTTTAATGAGCAGTTCTTC
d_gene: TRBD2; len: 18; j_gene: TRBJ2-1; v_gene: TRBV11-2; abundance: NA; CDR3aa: CASSPRSSGGPLFNEQFF; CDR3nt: TGTGCCAGCAGCCCACGATCTAGCGGGGGACCTCTTTTCAATGAGCAGTTCTTC
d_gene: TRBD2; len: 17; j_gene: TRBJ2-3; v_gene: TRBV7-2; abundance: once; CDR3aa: CASRLKGLAGDTDTQYF; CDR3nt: TGTGCCAGCAGACTTAAGGGACTAGCGGGGGACACAGATACGCAGTATTTT
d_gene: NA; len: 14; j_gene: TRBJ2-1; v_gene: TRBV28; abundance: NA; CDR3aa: CASSLPDRHNEQFF; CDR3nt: TGTGCCAGCAGTTTACCGGACAGACACAATGAGCAGTTCTTC
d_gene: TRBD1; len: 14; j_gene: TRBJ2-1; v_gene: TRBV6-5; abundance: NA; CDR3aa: CASSTDRSYNEQFF; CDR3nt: TGTGCCAGCAGCACGGACAGGTCCTACAATGAGCAGTTCTTC